These 25 T cell receptor beta chains came from one sample sequenced in a study of a mutant IDH1 vaccine in newly diagnosed glioma. Only in-frame clones appear in the TCRdb table, and some are missing; sequencing was by immunoSEQ multiplex PCR. The data hold 25,000 to 40,000 clones, with around 80% observed a single time. As to time point: week 35, safety follow-up. The vaccine gave 300 ug of a 20-mer mutant IDH1 peptide subcutaneously per dose. The antigens of these receptors remain unknown. Sequenced material: PBMCs, taken from a glioma patient whose treatment included an IDH1 peptide vaccine. The origin of the receptors is a woman in her thirties or forties with glioma.

The rearrangement joins TRBV5-1 to TRBJ2-7; D may correspond to TRBD1 or TRBD2 (6 bases each). This CDR3 has 15 amino acids. CDR1 SGHRS and CDR2 YFSETQ come from the germline V gene. V lost 0 bases and J 0 bases, leaving 10 bases between the germline ends. The CDR3 sequence: CASSLDWGASYEQYF. CDR3 coding DNA: TGCGCCAGCAGCTTGGATTGGGGGGCCTCCTACGAGCAGTACTTC.

This clone was seen a single time. The chain links TRBV7-8 to TRBJ1-1, with D unclear. The CDR3 contains 15 residues. Trimming removed 2 bases from V and 1 base from J, with 11 bases in between. The germline V gene encodes CDR1 SGHVS and CDR2 FQNEAQ. In DNA, the CDR3 is TGTGCCAGCAGCTTAATAGTAGGCCAGAACACTGAAGCTTTCTTT. Protein sequence: CASSLIVGQNTEAFF.

The gene calls are TRBV2 and TRBJ2-7; TRBD2 might be the D (5 bases). Germline-derived CDR1 and CDR2 are SNHLY and FYNNEI. This CDR3 comprises 16 residues. The V end was cut by 5 bases, the J end by 2 bases, with 19 bases between. CDR3: CASSLSRTGVPYEQYF. In DNA form, the CDR3 reads TGTGCCAGCAGTCTCTCCCGGACCGGGGTTCCCTACGAGCAGTACTTC.

V and J are TRBV11-2 and TRBJ2-2, with D tentatively TRBD1 (6 bases). Looked up from germline, CDR1 is SGHAT and CDR2 is FQNNGV. Trimming cost V 2 bases and J 5 bases, with 9 bases left between them. CDR3 length equals 14 residues. CDR3 coding DNA: TGTGCCAGCAGCTTACCTACAGGGACCGGGGAGCTGTTTTTT. Protein sequence: CASSLPTGTGELFF.

The chain employs TRBV5-8 and TRBJ2-4, with 9 nucleotides matching TRBD2. This CDR3 has 16 residues. Germline loops: CDR1 SGHTS, CDR2 YDEGEE. With V trimmed by 6 bases and J by 6 bases, 13 bases remained unmatched. The CDR3 region has the DNA TGTGCCAGCACCACCGGGAGCGGGGGGTTTGGAAACATTCAGTACTTC. Protein: CASTTGSGGFGNIQYF.

This clone was seen a handful of times. The chain carries TRBV7-8 and TRBJ1-5, with D uncertain. Germline lookup yields CDR1 SGHVS and CDR2 FQNEAQ. The CDR3 is 14 amino acids. Trimming took off 1 base at V and 2 bases at J, with 6 bases between the two ends. For the CDR3, the DNA is TGTGCCAGCAGCTTAGTGCAGGGCAATCAGCCCCAGCATTTT. Translated: CASSLVQGNQPQHF.

This clone has a single count. This chain connects TRBV2 to TRBJ2-7; D unresolved. The germline V and J ends were trimmed by 1 base and 4 bases, with 8 bases remaining between them. The CDR3 is 13 amino acids. Germline values: CDR1 SNHLY, CDR2 FYNNEI. The DNA for the CDR3 is TGTGCCAGCAGTGAAGGGGTGGGGTACGAGCAGTACTTC. This translates into CASSEGVGYEQYF.

This clone is judged large (0.1 to 1%). V is TRBV6-5 and J is TRBJ1-5; possibly TRBD1 for D (5 bases). The CDR3 runs 14 residues. V was cut by 4 bases and J by 5 bases, with 12 bases left in between. The germline V gene encodes CDR1 MNHEY and CDR2 SVGAGI. The CDR3 is CASSFQGPYQPQHF. The CDR3 coding sequence is TGTGCCAGCAGTTTTCAGGGACCATATCAGCCCCAGCATTTT.

The chain employs TRBV5-1 and TRBJ1-2; D not resolved. In germline, CDR1 is SGHRS, CDR2 YFSETQ. CDR3 length: 15 amino acids. The germline V and J ends were trimmed by 2 bases and 0 bases, with 11 bases remaining between them. For the CDR3, the DNA is TGCGCCAGCAGCTTCAATGATGGAGCTAACTATGGCTACACCTTC. It translates to CASSFNDGANYGYTF.

This clone appeared once. V is TRBV5-8 and J is TRBJ2-5, with D uncertain. Trimming left V 6 bases short and J 6 bases short, with 15 bases between. The CDR3 extends over 13 amino acids. CDR1 is SGHTS and CDR2 is YDEGEE in the germline V gene. In DNA form, the CDR3 reads TGTGCCAGCACCCACACGGGTCCCCAGACCCAGTACTTC. Translated: CASTHTGPQTQYF.

This chain links TRBV2 with TRBJ2-1, with D unclear. CDR3 length: 12 residues. Germline loops: CDR1 SNHLY, CDR2 FYNNEI. V lost 6 bases to trimming and J lost 3 bases, with 6 bases between them. Written as DNA, the CDR3 is TGTGCCAGCAGCGAGGACTACAATGAGCAGTTCTTC. Its translation: CASSEDYNEQFF.

CDR3 nucleotides: TGCGCCAGCAGCCCCAAGCCAGGGGCGGGGGAGACCCAGTACTTC. Its protein is CASSPKPGAGETQYF. V gene TRBV5-1 combines with J gene TRBJ2-5; tentatively, D is TRBD1 or TRBD2 (6 bases each). V shed 4 bases and J shed 5 bases, with 18 bases lying between them. The CDR3 length is 15 residues. Germline CDR1 reads SGHRS; CDR2 reads YFSETQ.

This chain connects TRBV9 to TRBJ1-6; D possibly corresponds to TRBD1 (6 bases). This CDR3 region has 15 residues. Germline assignment: CDR1 SGDLS and CDR2 YYNGEE. Between the trimmed V and J ends, which lost 10 bases and 7 bases, there was a span of 21 bases. CDR3 loop: CASAGGGRGNSPLHF. In DNA form, the CDR3 reads TGTGCCTCGGCAGGAGGGGGGCGAGGGAATTCACCCCTCCACTTT. Filled out from reference TRBV9 and TRBJ1-6, the complete variable domain reads DSGVTQTPKHLITATGQRVTLRCSPRSGDLSVYWYQQSLDQGLQFLIQYYNGEERAKGNILERFSAQQFPDLHSELNLSSLELGDSALYFCASAGGGRGNSPLHFGNGTRLTVT.

The V and J genes are TRBV7-9 and TRBJ2-7; D unresolved. The germline V gene has CDR1 SEHNR and CDR2 FQNEAQ (reference sequence). Between the trimmed V and J ends, which lost 1 base and 0 bases, there was a span of 7 bases. The CDR3 consists of 14 residues. The CDR3 DNA follows: TGTGCCAGCAGCTTAGAGCAGTACTCCTACGAGCAGTACTTC. Residues: CASSLEQYSYEQYF.

The sample holds a few counts of this clone. CDR3 loop: CASTLGRVSTNEKLFF. The DNA of the CDR3 is TGTGCCAGCACCCTGGGGAGGGTCTCAACTAATGAAAAACTGTTTTTT. The chain couples TRBV2 to TRBJ1-4, with no clear D. V was clipped by 7 bases and J by 0 bases, with 15 bases between them. The CDR3 length is 16 residues. Germline CDR1 SNHLY, CDR2 FYNNEI. The variable domain in full, with the rest retrieved from reference TRBV2 and TRBJ1-4, is EPEVTQTPSHQVTQMGQEVILRCVPISNHLYFYWYRQILGQKVEFLVSFYNNEISEKSEIFDDQFSVERPDGSNFTLKIRSTKLEDSAMYFCASTLGRVSTNEKLFFGSGTQLSVL.

This clone has just one count. V gene TRBV6-1 combines with J gene TRBJ2-7, with D unresolved. Trimming removed 3 bases from V and 1 base from J, with 4 bases in between. Germline values: CDR1 MNHNS, CDR2 SASEGT. There are 12 residues in the CDR3. CDR3 residues: CASSEGSYEQYF. In nucleotides, the CDR3 is TGTGCCAGCAGTGAGGGGTCCTACGAGCAGTACTTC.

V usage is TRBV27 and J usage is TRBJ1-4, with D maybe TRBD1 (5 bases). The CDR3 loop spans 16 amino acids. CDR1 and CDR2 from the germline V gene are MNHEY and SMNVEV (reference sequence). Trimming removed 3 bases from V and 4 bases from J, with 15 bases in between. This chain's CDR3 is CASSFGRGRGNEKLFF. CDR3 DNA: TGTGCCAGCAGTTTTGGTAGGGGCCGGGGTAATGAAAAACTGTTTTTT.

J is TRBJ1-3 and V is TRBV5-1; no reliable D call. CDR3 size: 14 residues. Trimming shortened V by 1 base and J by 2 bases, and 7 bases separated the two germline ends. CDR1 SGHRS and CDR2 YFSETQ come from the germline V gene. The CDR3: CASSLMGTGNTIYF. The CDR3 DNA sequence: TGCGCCAGCAGCTTGATGGGAACTGGAAACACCATATATTTT.

This chain connects TRBV7-8 to TRBJ1-2; 8 bases align to TRBD1. Trimming at V came to 5 bases and at J to 5 bases, leaving 4 bases not matched to a gene. The CDR3 extends over 13 amino acids. The V gene's germline CDR1 is SGHVS and CDR2 FQNEAQ. CDR3 coding DNA: TGTGCCAGCAGCACGACAGGGGATTATGGCTACACCTTC. Its protein is CASSTTGDYGYTF. The full variable domain, completed using reference TRBV7-8 and TRBJ1-2, is GAGVSQSPRYKVAKRGQDVALRCDPISGHVSLFWYQQALGQGPEFLTYFQNEAQLDKSGLPSDRFFAERPEGSVSTLKIQRTQQEDSAVYLCASSTTGDYGYTFGSGTRLTVV.

J is TRBJ2-2 and V is TRBV27; perhaps TRBD2 as D (9 bases). V was shortened by 0 bases and J by 3 bases, with 35 bases between the two germline ends. CDR3 length equals 24 residues. CDR1 and CDR2 from the germline V gene are MNHEY and SMNVEV (reference sequence). This chain's CDR3 is CASSLSPGGAWRGGWEGDTGELFF. The DNA for the CDR3 is TGTGCCAGCAGTTTATCCCCAGGGGGCGCATGGCGGGGGGGGTGGGAAGGAGACACCGGGGAGCTGTTTTTT.

The rearrangement joins TRBV30 to TRBJ2-3; 7 bases map to TRBD2. There are 13 residues in the CDR3. J gave up 2 bases and V 3 bases, and 2 bases lay outside the gene matches. CDR1 is GTSNPN and CDR2 is SVGIG in the germline V gene (reference sequence). CDR3 protein: CAWRWDYTDTQYF. The DNA of the CDR3 is TGTGCCTGGAGGTGGGACTACACAGATACGCAGTATTTT.

This chain links TRBV19 with TRBJ2-4; TRBD2 agrees at 8 bases. The germline V gene encodes CDR1 LNHDA and CDR2 SQIVND (reference sequence). CDR3 length: 12 amino acids. Trimming cost V 8 bases and J 8 bases; bases outside gene matches: 5. The DNA of the CDR3 is TGTGCCAGTTCTCCGGGGGGGGACATTCAGTACTTC. This gives the protein CASSPGGDIQYF.

The chain is built from TRBV7-9 and TRBJ2-1; 8 bases are shared with TRBD2. V was pared by 3 bases and J by 8 bases, with 6 bases of the junction left unmatched. From germline, CDR1 is SEHNR and CDR2 FQNEAQ (reference sequence). The CDR3 runs to 14 residues. CDR3 sequence: CASSFNGGADEQFF. The CDR3 DNA is TGTGCCAGCAGCTTCAACGGGGGGGCAGATGAGCAGTTCTTC.

This clone is a singleton in its sample. The gene calls are TRBV4-1 and TRBJ2-1; 8 positions match TRBD2. V was clipped by 7 bases and J by 5 bases; unmatched bases: 7. Germline values: CDR1 MGHRA, CDR2 YSYEKL. This CDR3 spans 14 amino acids. This CDR3 is CASTPGGPDNEQFF. CDR3 nucleotides: TGCGCCAGCACCCCGGGGGGGCCGGACAATGAGCAGTTCTTC.

This clone was detected only a few times. The gene calls are TRBV5-6 and TRBJ1-1; D remains unclear. V lost 5 bases, J lost 2 bases, and 4 bases lay in between. Germline assignment: CDR1 SGHDT and CDR2 YYEEEE. The CDR3 is 11 amino acids. CDR3 DNA: TGTGCCAGCAGGCGCAACACTGAAGCTTTCTTT. This sequence encodes CASRRNTEAFF.